The 22 T cell receptor beta chains given below trace back to one sample, sequenced in a study of cytomegalovirus exposure and HLA in healthy donors. PCR was performed using 60 Vbeta and 13 Jbeta primers. The method was immunoSEQ multiplex PCR; TCRdb's version includes in-frame clones alone and lacks a portion of them. This sample has over 150,000 clones; about 70% occur once, and the top ten carry roughly 4%. The sample taken for sequencing was PBMCs. The receptors shown here come from a woman aged 18 to 35 in good health and CMV-seropositive.

The rearrangement joins TRBV7-3 to TRBJ2-1; 8 nucleotides match TRBD2. Germline V CDR1 and CDR2: SGHTA, FQGTGA. Trimming took 2 bases from V and 8 from J; bases not matched to a gene: 5. This CDR3 contains 14 residues. The CDR3 loop reads CASSLGTSRYEQFF. The CDR3 nucleotides are TGTGCCAGCAGCTTAGGGACTAGTCGCTATGAGCAGTTCTTC.

The chain joins TRBV6-1 to TRBJ1-1; D unclear. CDR1 MNHNS and CDR2 SASEGT come from the germline V gene. The CDR3 runs to 12 residues. V lost 3 bases, J lost 5 bases, and 7 bases lay in between. CDR3 bases: TGTGCCAGCAGTGATCAGCGGACTGAAGCTTTCTTT. The encoded protein is CASSDQRTEAFF.

The chain joins TRBV18 to TRBJ2-5, with 12 bases matching TRBD2. The CDR3 loop spans 15 amino acids. Trimming took 5 bases from V and 3 from J; bases not matched to a gene: 4. Germline CDR1 reads KGHSH; CDR2 reads LQKENI. The CDR3 loop is CASSRLAGDEETQYF. CDR3 DNA sequence: TGTGCCAGCTCAAGACTAGCGGGAGACGAAGAGACCCAGTACTTC.

The rearrangement joins TRBV28 to TRBJ2-7, with D maybe TRBD1 (6 bases). CDR1 is MDHEN and CDR2 is SYDVKM in the germline V gene. This CDR3 has 17 residues. The V gene lost 3 bases and the J gene lost 3 bases, with 21 bases spanning the gap. CDR3 amino acids: CASSFLKRTGHLYEQYF. The DNA of the CDR3 is TGTGCCAGCAGTTTCCTCAAACGGACGGGACACCTCTACGAGCAGTACTTC.

The chain employs TRBV27 and TRBJ2-2; 9 bases agree with TRBD2. From germline, CDR1 is MNHEY and CDR2 SMNVEV (reference sequence). After removal of 6 bases from V and 2 bases from J, the junction contained 10 bases not matched to a gene. The CDR3 runs to 17 residues. CDR3 sequence (DNA): TGTGCCAGCAGATCAAGACTAGCGGCAAAAAACACCGGGGAGCTGTTTTTT. Protein sequence: CASRSRLAAKNTGELFF.

The chain joins TRBV10-3 to TRBJ2-5; possible D gene TRBD1, 5 bases. The CDR3 loop spans 15 amino acids. Germline loops: CDR1 ENHRY, CDR2 SYGVKD. V lost 10 bases and J 4 bases, leaving 22 bases between the germline ends. The CDR3 protein is CASAEGHLLSETQYF. In DNA form, the CDR3 reads TGTGCCAGCGCCGAAGGACACTTACTGTCAGAGACCCAGTACTTC.

The chain has TRBV10-2 and TRBJ1-5; 8 bases agree with TRBD1. The V gene's germline CDR1 is WSHSY and CDR2 SAAADI. The length of the CDR3 is 14 residues. Trimming cost V 6 bases and J 0 bases; bases outside gene matches: 1. CDR3 region: CASRTGDSNQPQHF. CDR3 DNA sequence: TGCGCCAGCAGGACAGGGGATAGCAATCAGCCCCAGCATTTT.

V and J are TRBV7-3 and TRBJ2-5; 8 bases map to TRBD1. This CDR3 is 14 amino acids long. Trimming removed 5 bases from V and 5 bases from J; junction bases left unmatched: 7. Looked up from germline, CDR1 is SGHTA and CDR2 is FQGTGA. The CDR3 nucleotides read TGTGCCAGCAGCCCAGGACAGGGAAAGGAGACCCAGTACTTC. Amino acids: CASSPGQGKETQYF.

Notes on this clone: One junction end does not reproduce the germline sequence, and a read error may be involved. The chain combines TRBV7-7 with TRBJ2-1; TRBD2 matches at 15 bases. This CDR3 has 16 amino acids. Germline V gene data show CDR1 as SSHAT and CDR2 as FNYEAQ (reference sequence). This CDR3 is CASSNLGLAGGPQLFF. The CDR3 region has the DNA TGTGCTAGCAGCAATCTCGGACTAGCGGGAGGGCCTCAGTTGTTCTTC.

As regards this clone: Other nucleotide sequences in the sample specify the same CDR3. The chain has TRBV5-1 and TRBJ2-2; 9 bases map to TRBD2. This CDR3 has 18 amino acids. V lost 2 bases and J lost 0; bases outside the gene matches: 8. Germline V gene data show CDR1 as SGHRS and CDR2 as YFSETQ. The DNA for the CDR3 is TGCGCCAGCAGCTTTAGACTAGCGGAACTAGCGAACACCGGGGAGCTGTTTTTT. Translation: CASSFRLAELANTGELFF.

V gene TRBV27 combines with J gene TRBJ2-1; D gene unclear. The CDR3 length is 12 residues. Per germline, CDR1 MNHEY and CDR2 SMNVEV (reference sequence). Trimming took 4 bases from V and 10 from J, leaving 11 bases between them. As DNA, the CDR3 is TGTGCCAGCAGTTCGTGGCAACAGGAGCAGTTCTTC. This gives the protein CASSSWQQEQFF.

The V and J genes are TRBV29-1 and TRBJ1-5, with 8 nucleotides matching TRBD1. J lost 5 bases, V lost 3 bases, and 6 bases had no gene match. The V gene's germline CDR1 is SQVTM and CDR2 ANQGSEA. The CDR3 totals 14 residues. Here the CDR3 reads CSVESGTGDQPQHF. The CDR3 nucleotides are TGCAGCGTTGAGTCCGGGACAGGTGATCAGCCCCAGCATTTT.

This chain uses TRBV2 with TRBJ1-3; D remains ambiguous. The germline V gene encodes CDR1 SNHLY and CDR2 FYNNEI. V lost 2 bases, J lost 2 bases, and 10 bases lay in between. The CDR3 is made up of 15 amino acids. The CDR3 protein is CASSEHGVTGNTIYF. CDR3 sequence (DNA): TGTGCCAGCAGTGAACACGGGGTAACTGGAAACACCATATATTTT. Supplemented by reference TRBV2 and TRBJ1-3, the full variable domain reads EPEVTQTPSHQVTQMGQEVILRCVPISNHLYFYWYRQILGQKVEFLVSFYNNEISEKSEIFDDQFSVERPDGSNFTLKIRSTKLEDSAMYFCASSEHGVTGNTIYFGEGSWLTVV.

This sequence joins TRBV7-8 and TRBJ2-1; the match to TRBD2 covers 8 bases. The V gene's germline CDR1 is SGHVS and CDR2 FQNEAQ. Germline trimming cut 4 bases from V and 8 bases from J; bases unmatched to any gene: 10. CDR3 length: 15 amino acids. The CDR3 is CASSSLPGRVDEQFF. The CDR3 DNA reads TGTGCCAGCAGCTCTCTCCCCGGGAGGGTTGATGAGCAGTTCTTC.

About this clone: This sample includes further DNA sequences coding for the same CDR3. The chain has TRBV9 and TRBJ2-3, with D tentatively TRBD2 (5 bases). Germline V lookup: CDR1 SGDLS, CDR2 YYNGEE. The V and J ends lost 1 base and 1 base respectively, with 7 bases between them. The CDR3 loop spans 14 amino acids. The CDR3 DNA sequence: TGTGCCAGCAGCGTACTAGCTGGCACAGATACGCAGTATTTT. Its protein product is CASSVLAGTDTQYF.

This chain joins TRBV9 and TRBJ2-3; 8 nucleotides line up with TRBD2. Trimming removed 2 bases from V and 2 bases from J; junction bases left unmatched: 4. Germline V lookup: CDR1 SGDLS, CDR2 YYNGEE. The CDR3 is 15 residues long. Here the CDR3 reads CASSVGGRSTDTQYF. CDR3 coding DNA: TGTGCCAGCAGCGTGGGCGGGAGGTCCACAGATACGCAGTATTTT. The full variable domain, with the rest looked up from reference TRBV9 and TRBJ2-3, is DSGVTQTPKHLITATGQRVTLRCSPRSGDLSVYWYQQSLDQGLQFLIQYYNGEERAKGNILERFSAQQFPDLHSELNLSSLELGDSALYFCASSVGGRSTDTQYFGPGTRLTVL.

This clone was recorded a few times. The chain combines TRBV19 with TRBJ1-2; D unclear. The germline V gene has CDR1 LNHDA and CDR2 SQIVND (reference sequence). Trimming removed 2 bases from V and 4 bases from J, with 20 bases in between. This CDR3 has 17 residues. The DNA for the CDR3 is TGTGCCAGTAGTATAACCTTCCCTCCGGGATATGGCTATGGCTACACCTTC. It yields the protein CASSITFPPGYGYGYTF.

This chain connects TRBV30 to TRBJ2-2; tentative D call: TRBD1 (5 bases). V dropped 8 bases and J dropped 3 bases, with 16 bases sitting between them. Looked up from germline, CDR1 is GTSNPN and CDR2 is SVGIG (reference sequence). This CDR3 comprises 14 residues. CDR3 sequence reads: CAAKGWRDTGELFF. CDR3 coding DNA: TGTGCCGCGAAGGGGTGGAGAGACACCGGGGAGCTGTTTTTT.

The rearrangement links TRBV15 to TRBJ1-1; perhaps TRBD1 as D (6 bases). The V and J ends lost 2 bases and 1 base respectively, with 14 bases between them. CDR3 size: 16 residues. The germline V gene has CDR1 LNHNV and CDR2 YYDKDF (reference sequence). CDR3 DNA sequence: TGTGCCACCAGCAGATTTCCGACAGGAGGGAACACTGAAGCTTTCTTT. It specifies CATSRFPTGGNTEAFF.

This chain links TRBV10-3 with TRBJ1-1, with 8 bases matching TRBD1. The CDR3 sequence is 13 residues long. V shed 10 bases and J 1 base; nucleotides not matched to a gene: 5. Per the germline V gene, CDR1 is ENHRY and CDR2 is SYGVKD. The CDR3 loop reads CATSDRANTEAFF. The DNA of the CDR3 is TGTGCCACATCGGACAGGGCGAACACTGAAGCTTTCTTT.

The V and J genes are TRBV2 and TRBJ1-5, with 7 bases fitting TRBD1. Germline CDR1 is SNHLY and CDR2 is FYNNEI. The V gene end was trimmed by 6 bases and the J gene end by 0 bases; junction bases not matched to a gene: 5. The CDR3 sequence is 15 residues long. The CDR3: CASRVYRGSNQPQHF. The CDR3 coding sequence is TGTGCCAGCAGAGTTTACAGGGGTAGCAATCAGCCCCAGCATTTT. Based on the CDR3 plus reference TRBV2 and TRBJ1-5, the full variable domain is EPEVTQTPSHQVTQMGQEVILRCVPISNHLYFYWYRQILGQKVEFLVSFYNNEISEKSEIFDDQFSVERPDGSNFTLKIRSTKLEDSAMYFCASRVYRGSNQPQHFGDGTRLSIL.

This clone showed up just once. V usage is TRBV2 and J usage is TRBJ2-3; 15 positions match TRBD2. The germline V gene has CDR1 SNHLY and CDR2 FYNNEI. V was pared by 5 bases and J by 3 bases, with 12 bases of the junction left unmatched. This CDR3 has 19 residues. The CDR3 DNA reads as TGTGCCAGCAGTCTACCCGGGACTAGCGGGGGGACGGTTACAGATACGCAGTATTTT. Amino acid sequence: CASSLPGTSGGTVTDTQYF.